These 10 T cell receptor beta chains came from one sample sequenced in a study of cytomegalovirus exposure and HLA in healthy donors. Researchers ran the PCR with 60 Vbeta and 13 Jbeta primers. Generated by immunoSEQ multiplex PCR, the TCRdb table keeps only in-frame clones and is missing some. The table records under 200,000 clones, around 80% of them present only once. Sequencing was carried out using PBMCs. These receptors were collected from a woman under 30 in good health and CMV-seronegative.

This chain joins TRBV7-9 and TRBJ2-3; 9 bases align to TRBD2. Looked up from germline, CDR1 is SEHNR and CDR2 is FQNEAQ (reference sequence). Trimming cost V 6 bases and J 0 bases; bases outside gene matches: 4. The CDR3 length is 15 residues. The CDR3 sequence is CASRYTSGSTDTQYF. In DNA form, the CDR3 reads TGTGCCAGCAGGTATACTAGCGGGAGCACAGATACGCAGTATTTT.

This clone was observed a few times. The chain combines TRBV2 with TRBJ1-2; D remains ambiguous. The length of the CDR3 is 12 residues. Per germline, CDR1 SNHLY and CDR2 FYNNEI. V shed 2 bases and J shed 5 bases, with 6 bases lying between them. DNA for the CDR3: TGTGCCAGCAGTGAACAGACTTATGGCTACACCTTC. Amino acid sequence: CASSEQTYGYTF.

The gene calls are TRBV10-1 and TRBJ1-2, with D perhaps TRBD1 (5 bases). This CDR3 spans 14 amino acids. V lost 5 bases to trimming and J lost 4 bases, with 14 bases between them. Germline CDR1 WNHNN, CDR2 SYGVQD (reference sequence). The DNA of the CDR3 is TGCGCCAGCAGTCGGCAGGGAATGCCCTATGGCTACACCTTC. Amino acid sequence: CASSRQGMPYGYTF.

The chain combines TRBV4-3 with TRBJ1-1, with D unresolved. Germline V lookup: CDR1 LGHNA, CDR2 YSLEER. CDR3 length: 15 residues. The V end was cut by 1 base, the J end by 1 base, with 10 bases between. The CDR3 DNA reads TGCGCCAGCAGCCAAGCCTCACATCCGAACACTGAAGCTTTCTTT. It codes for CASSQASHPNTEAFF.

The chain recombines TRBV27 with TRBJ1-1; 8 positions match TRBD1. CDR3 length: 15 residues. V shed 5 bases, J shed 5 bases, and the junction held 10 bases outside the gene matches. Germline CDR1 and CDR2: MNHEY and SMNVEV (reference sequence). CDR3 nucleotide sequence: TGTGCCAGCAGTCCCCCGACAGGGGCAGGAACTGAAGCTTTCTTT. It specifies CASSPPTGAGTEAFF.

The chain has TRBV10-2 and TRBJ1-2, with a tentative D call TRBD1 (5 bases). This CDR3 is 15 amino acids long. Germline values: CDR1 WSHSY, CDR2 SAAADI. V shed 1 base and J shed 1 base, with 10 bases lying between them. CDR3: CASSELDILNYGYTF. CDR3 DNA: TGCGCCAGCAGTGAGTTGGACATCCTTAACTATGGCTACACCTTC.

This clone was seen only a few times. This chain connects TRBV4-3 to TRBJ1-1; D is unresolved. This CDR3 has 12 residues. Trimming cost V 1 base and J 10 bases, with 10 bases left between them. Per germline, CDR1 LGHNA and CDR2 YSLEER. The CDR3 reads CASSQGLSGAFF. In DNA, the CDR3 is TGCGCCAGCAGCCAAGGTCTCAGCGGAGCTTTCTTT.

This clone has just a few counts. In the same sample, other DNA sequences code for this CDR3. The V gene is TRBV4-3, the J gene TRBJ2-3; TRBD2 matches 7 bases. Germline V gene lookup returns CDR1 LGHNA and CDR2 YSLEER. Germline trimming cut 0 bases from V and 1 base from J; bases unmatched to any gene: 4. This CDR3 region has 16 residues. CDR3 DNA sequence: TGCGCCAGCAGCCAAGAGGGGGGGGGTCGCACAGATACGCAGTATTTT. Translating gives CASSQEGGGRTDTQYF.

This clone was seen once. This chain connects TRBV28 to TRBJ2-5; 8 nucleotides agree with TRBD1. The CDR3 totals 13 residues. The junction had 6 bases not matched to a gene; V was cut back by 10 bases and J by 2 bases. CDR1 and CDR2 from the germline V gene are MDHEN and SYDVKM. The CDR3 DNA reads TGTGCCACCACAAGGACAGGGCAAGAGACCCAGTACTTC. Amino acids: CATTRTGQETQYF.

The V and J genes are TRBV27 and TRBJ2-1; TRBD1 is a possible D gene (6 bases). This CDR3 spans 14 amino acids. Germline CDR1 and CDR2: MNHEY and SMNVEV (reference sequence). Deletions cut 5 bases from V and 9 bases from J, with 17 bases between. The CDR3 region is CASSALGAQGEQFF. CDR3 coding DNA: TGTGCCAGCAGTGCGCTGGGGGCTCAGGGTGAGCAGTTCTTC.